The 32 T cell receptor beta chains below come from one sample, sequenced in a study of cytomegalovirus exposure and HLA in healthy donors (dated by TCRdb to 2015 to 2018). The library was built by means of the immunoSEQ multiplex PCR assay. This immuneACCESS table, as held by TCRdb, lists in-frame sequences with V and J called but not all clones. Of the missing ones, under half trace to an unresolved V gene in checked studies; the others have no known cause. Within this sample are tens of thousands of clones, with around four fifths of them counted one time only. Less than 3% of the sample is taken by the ten largest. Sample: PBMCs. These receptors were collected from a man aged 25-45 years in good health and CMV-seronegative.

V is TRBV27 and J is TRBJ2-3; D is possibly TRBD2 (6 bases). V shed 5 bases and J shed 3 bases, with 21 bases lying between them. This CDR3 comprises 17 residues. CDR1 and CDR2 from the germline V gene are MNHEY and SMNVEV (reference sequence). In DNA form, the CDR3 reads TGTGCCAGCAGTATGCTGGGGCGGGATGGGGGTACAGATACGCAGTATTTT. Protein product: CASSMLGRDGGTDTQYF.

The chain joins TRBV28 to TRBJ2-7; TRBD1 agrees at 8 bases. Germline V gene data show CDR1 as MDHEN and CDR2 as SYDVKM. The V and J ends lost 4 bases and 1 base, in that order; junction bases with no gene match: 9. CDR3 length: 16 residues. The CDR3 is CASSSTYRGDSYEQYF. For the CDR3, the DNA is TGTGCCAGCAGTTCCACCTACAGGGGGGATTCCTACGAGCAGTACTTC.

The V gene is TRBV7-9, the J gene TRBJ1-2, with 10 bases that match TRBD1. CDR1 and CDR2 from the germline V gene are SEHNR and FQNEAQ (reference sequence). V was pared by 5 bases and J by 7 bases, with 7 bases of the junction left unmatched. The CDR3 runs 14 residues. CDR3 nucleotides: TGTGCCAGCAGCAGCCGGGACAGGGGTGGTGGCTACACCTTC. Its protein product is CASSSRDRGGGYTF.

This chain joins TRBV19 and TRBJ2-5; the match to TRBD2 covers 11 bases. The V gene end was trimmed by 2 bases and the J gene end by 3 bases; junction bases not matched to a gene: 2. The CDR3 is 15 residues long. Germline CDR1 is LNHDA and CDR2 is SQIVND (reference sequence). Here the CDR3 DNA reads TGTGCCAGTAGTATATTGACTAGCGGGAAAGAGACCCAGTACTTC. It specifies CASSILTSGKETQYF.

The V and J genes are TRBV27 and TRBJ2-1; 11 bases line up with TRBD2. V trimming: 5 bases; J trimming: 5 bases; junction bases outside the gene matches: 11. The germline gives CDR1 MNHEY, CDR2 SMNVEV (reference sequence). There are 17 residues in the CDR3. Here the CDR3 DNA reads TGTGCCAGCAGTCTCCAACTCCGACTAGCGGGACACAATGAGCAGTTCTTC. Protein: CASSLQLRLAGHNEQFF.

V usage is TRBV9 and J usage is TRBJ1-5; D ambiguous. Between the trimmed V and J ends, which lost 2 bases and 0 bases, there was a span of 9 bases. The CDR3 is made up of 15 amino acids. The germline V gene encodes CDR1 SGDLS and CDR2 YYNGEE. The CDR3 coding sequence is TGTGCCAGCAGCGTTGGGAGTCATAGCAATCAGCCCCAGCATTTT. It codes for CASSVGSHSNQPQHF.

The chain is built from TRBV5-4 and TRBJ2-3, with a weak D call TRBD1 (5 bases). The germline V and J ends were trimmed by 1 base and 4 bases, with 10 bases remaining between them. The CDR3 contains 14 residues. Germline assignment: CDR1 SGHNT and CDR2 YYREEE (reference sequence). CDR3 loop: CASSLSQGADTQYF. In DNA form, the CDR3 reads TGTGCCAGCAGCTTGTCGCAGGGCGCAGATACGCAGTATTTT.

The chain uses TRBV9 and TRBJ1-4; D not certain. Trimming cost V 4 bases and J 8 bases, with 15 bases left between them. CDR3 size: 14 residues. Per germline, CDR1 SGDLS and CDR2 YYNGEE. In DNA form, the CDR3 reads TGTGCCAGCAGCCGGAGGGTTCATCCCGAAAAACTGTTTTTT. Its translation: CASSRRVHPEKLFF.

By frequency in the sample, this clone is medium-sized. This chain connects TRBV4-3 to TRBJ1-3; D perhaps matches TRBD1 (5 bases). CDR3 length: 15 residues. The ends were cut back, 1 base at V and 5 bases at J, with 12 bases in the middle. Germline V lookup: CDR1 LGHNA, CDR2 YSLEER. CDR3 sequence (DNA): TGCGCCAGCAGCCAAGTCTCCAGGGAACGAAACACCATATATTTT. It yields the protein CASSQVSRERNTIYF.

V usage is TRBV9 and J usage is TRBJ2-1; 7 bases align to TRBD2. V trimming: 3 bases; J trimming: 9 bases; junction bases outside the gene matches: 15. The CDR3 runs to 16 residues. Germline V gene lookup returns CDR1 SGDLS and CDR2 YYNGEE. Written as DNA, the CDR3 is TGTGCCAGCAGCGGCCGGGCGGGAGTGTGGGAAAGTGAGCAGTTCTTC. It encodes CASSGRAGVWESEQFF.

The chain combines TRBV11-2 with TRBJ2-3; D gene unclear. Trimming took off 4 bases at V and 1 base at J, with 15 bases between the two ends. The CDR3 is 16 amino acids. Germline V lookup: CDR1 SGHAT, CDR2 FQNNGV. The CDR3 coding sequence is TGTGCCAGCAGCTCGAGCGATGTGAGGCGCACAGATACGCAGTATTTT. Its protein product is CASSSSDVRRTDTQYF.

This clone was seen ten or more times. This chain joins TRBV4-3 and TRBJ1-2; D is unresolved. The CDR3 totals 15 residues. Germline V gene data show CDR1 as LGHNA and CDR2 as YSLEER. V was shortened by 4 bases and J by 2 bases, with 14 bases between the two germline ends. The CDR3 DNA reads as TGCGCCAGCAGCCGCGGACTGGGCAGAAACTATGGCTACACCTTC. Its translation: CASSRGLGRNYGYTF.

The rearrangement uses TRBV5-1 and TRBJ2-7, with TRBD1 matching over 7 bases. This CDR3 contains 14 residues. The junction had 8 bases not matched to a gene; V was cut back by 4 bases and J by 4 bases. Looked up from germline, CDR1 is SGHRS and CDR2 is YFSETQ. Written as DNA, the CDR3 is TGCGCCAGCAGCCCCTCGGGACAGTCATACGAGCAGTACTTC. Its protein is CASSPSGQSYEQYF. Based on the CDR3 plus reference TRBV5-1 and TRBJ2-7, the full variable domain is KAGVTQTPRYLIKTRGQQVTLSCSPISGHRSVSWYQQTPGQGLQFLFEYFSETQRNKGNFPGRFSGRQFSNSRSEMNVSTLELGDSALYLCASSPSGQSYEQYFGPGTRLTVT.

V gene TRBV19 combines with J gene TRBJ1-2; TRBD1 matches at 7 bases. CDR1 is LNHDA, CDR2 SQIVND, per germline (reference sequence). This CDR3 is built from 14 residues. J was trimmed by 2 bases and V by 3 bases; bases with no gene match: 3. CDR3 nucleotides: TGTGCCAGTAGTATTCAGACAGGGAACTATGGCTACACCTTC. This translates into CASSIQTGNYGYTF.

CDR3 protein: CAWSVRGTATNEKLFF. CDR3 DNA sequence: TGTGCCTGGAGTGTACGGGGAACAGCAACTAATGAAAAACTGTTTTTT. The V call is TRBV30, the J call TRBJ1-4; the D is unclear. CDR3 size: 16 residues. Trimming left V 0 bases short and J 0 bases short, with 11 bases between. Germline assignment: CDR1 GTSNPN and CDR2 SVGIG (reference sequence).

The rearrangement joins TRBV11-3 to TRBJ2-1; 7 nucleotides align to TRBD2. Per the germline V gene, CDR1 is SGHNT and CDR2 is YENEEA. The CDR3 totals 13 residues. V was pared by 1 base and J by 7 bases, with 1 base of the junction left unmatched. The DNA for the CDR3 is TGTGCCAGCAGCTTAGCGCGGGAGAATGAGCAGTTCTTC. This gives the protein CASSLARENEQFF.

This chain uses TRBV7-9 with TRBJ1-2, with TRBD1 identical over 12 bases. Germline values: CDR1 SEHNR, CDR2 FQNEAQ (reference sequence). V shed 2 bases, J shed 1 base, and the junction held 11 bases outside the gene matches. The length of the CDR3 is 19 residues. CDR3 nucleotide sequence: TGTGCCAGCAGCTTACGTGGTCCGGGACAGGGGGCCTTTAACTATGGCTACACCTTC. Protein: CASSLRGPGQGAFNYGYTF.

With regard to this clone: The CDR3 does not end in the conserved phenylalanine or tryptophan, so this is likely a read error. It is unclear where the CDR3 begins or ends on the DNA, so no DNA is shown, and the CDR3 is as TCRdb lists it. The genes are TRBV5-1 and TRBJ1-1; whether TRBD1, the table's D call, matches the DNA was not checked. Germline lookup yields CDR1 SGHRS and CDR2 YFSETQ. The CDR3 region is 13 residues in length, termini included. CDR3 amino acids: CASSAGTGDSPLL.

The chain carries TRBV4-1 and TRBJ1-4, with unresolved D. The CDR3 runs to 15 residues. The germline V gene encodes CDR1 MGHRA and CDR2 YSYEKL. V was trimmed by 2 bases and J by 3 bases, leaving 10 bases between them. The CDR3: CASSQQLQPNEKLFF. CDR3 coding DNA: TGCGCCAGCAGCCAACAGTTACAACCTAATGAAAAACTGTTTTTT.

This clone has more than one count but fewer than ten. Different DNA sequences within this sample yield the same CDR3. The V and J genes are TRBV30 and TRBJ2-7, with a possible D match to TRBD1 (6 bases). From germline, CDR1 is GTSNPN and CDR2 SVGIG (reference sequence). This CDR3 contains 12 residues. Trimming cost V 3 bases and J 5 bases, with 11 bases left between them. This chain's CDR3 is CAWSATGNEQYF. The CDR3 DNA follows: TGTGCCTGGAGCGCTACAGGGAACGAGCAGTACTTC.

The sample holds one count of this clone. The chain links TRBV19 to TRBJ1-1, with D uncertain. Germline assignment: CDR1 LNHDA and CDR2 SQIVND (reference sequence). Between the trimmed V and J ends, which lost 3 bases and 1 base, there was a span of 15 bases. CDR3 length: 16 amino acids. CDR3 loop: CASSIPFGRGNTEAFF. The CDR3 DNA is TGTGCCAGTAGTATCCCCTTCGGACGGGGGAACACTGAAGCTTTCTTT.

The sample holds a few counts of this clone. V and J are TRBV5-1 and TRBJ2-2, with 7 bases that match TRBD2. CDR3 length equals 15 residues. Germline-derived CDR1 and CDR2 are SGHRS and YFSETQ. Germline trimming cut 4 bases from V and 5 bases from J; bases unmatched to any gene: 8. CDR3 amino acids: CASSVLGRETGELFF. CDR3 in DNA: TGCGCCAGCAGCGTACTAGGGAGGGAGACCGGGGAGCTGTTTTTT.

This chain connects TRBV10-1 to TRBJ2-1; perhaps TRBD2 as D (5 bases). V lost 7 bases and J lost 5, with 30 bases in between. This CDR3 is 19 amino acids long. Germline values: CDR1 WNHNN, CDR2 SYGVQD (reference sequence). The CDR3 coding sequence is TGCGCCAGCACTCACGACACGGGGTGCGAGCGAGCCAGTGACAATGAGCAGTTCTTC. Protein: CASTHDTGCERASDNEQFF.

This clone was observed a few times. The chain recombines TRBV4-2 with TRBJ2-1, with 10 bases that match TRBD2. In germline, CDR1 is LGHNA, CDR2 YNFKEQ. With V trimmed by 1 base and J by 5 bases, 8 bases remained unmatched. The CDR3 runs 17 residues. The chain's CDR3 is CASSQVIRTSGHNEQFF. CDR3 DNA: TGTGCCAGCAGCCAAGTTATTAGGACTAGCGGCCACAATGAGCAGTTCTTC.

The chain combines TRBV15 with TRBJ1-5; TRBD1 is a possible D gene (5 bases). The CDR3 length is 15 residues. Trimming removed 5 bases from V and 6 bases from J, with 17 bases in between. Germline values: CDR1 LNHNV, CDR2 YYDKDF (reference sequence). The CDR3 DNA reads TGTGCCACCAGCTACCGGACGCAGGGAGGTCAGCCCCAGCATTTT. It codes for CATSYRTQGGQPQHF.

There are a few counts of this clone. The V call is TRBV19, the J call TRBJ1-6; D uncertain. Trimming pared 3 bases from V and 5 bases from J, leaving 2 bases between. From germline, CDR1 is LNHDA and CDR2 SQIVND (reference sequence). The CDR3 is 12 residues long. The CDR3 is CASSINNSPLHF. DNA of the CDR3: TGTGCCAGTAGTATTAATAATTCACCCCTCCACTTT. The full variable domain, with the rest looked up from reference TRBV19 and TRBJ1-6, is DGGITQSPKYLFRKEGQNVTLSCEQNLNHDAMYWYRQDPGQGLRLIYYSQIVNDFQKGDIAEGYSVSREKKESFPLTVTSAQKNPTAFYLCASSINNSPLHFGNGTRLTVT.

This clone was found a few times. J is TRBJ2-2 and V is TRBV7-7, with D possibly being TRBD2 (5 bases). CDR1 is SSHAT and CDR2 is FNYEAQ in the germline V gene (reference sequence). The CDR3 length is 12 residues. The CDR3 DNA sequence: TGTGCTACTGAGCGGATCACCGGGGAGCTGTTTTTT. This sequence encodes CATERITGELFF.

This sequence joins TRBV7-2 and TRBJ2-2; TRBD2 aligns across 8 bases. V trimming: 1 base; J trimming: 0 bases; junction bases outside the gene matches: 7. Germline loops: CDR1 SGHTA, CDR2 FQGNSA. CDR3 length equals 18 residues. CDR3 bases: TGTGCCAGCAGCTTAGAGTGGGGCGGGGGGTCGAACACCGGGGAGCTGTTTTTT. Protein sequence: CASSLEWGGGSNTGELFF.

The genes are TRBV9 and TRBJ1-1, with 8 nucleotides matching TRBD1. The CDR3 has 16 residues. Germline CDR1 and CDR2: SGDLS and YYNGEE. The ends lost 5 bases at V and 0 bases at J; junction bases unmatched: 9. The CDR3 DNA reads as TGTGCCAGCAGTGAGAGATCGGGACAGGTGAACACTGAAGCTTTCTTT. Its protein is CASSERSGQVNTEAFF. The full variable domain, completed using reference TRBV9 and TRBJ1-1, is DSGVTQTPKHLITATGQRVTLRCSPRSGDLSVYWYQQSLDQGLQFLIQYYNGEERAKGNILERFSAQQFPDLHSELNLSSLELGDSALYFCASSERSGQVNTEAFFGQGTRLTVV.

The chain links TRBV28 to TRBJ2-5; no definite D call. Per the germline V gene, CDR1 is MDHEN and CDR2 is SYDVKM. Trimming left V 5 bases short and J 2 bases short, with 9 bases between. CDR3 size: 13 residues. In nucleotides, the CDR3 is TGTGCCAGCAGTCCCCCACAGCAAGAGACCCAGTACTTC. Its translation is CASSPPQQETQYF. The complete variable domain, with remaining parts taken from reference TRBV28 and TRBJ2-5, reads DVKVTQSSRYLVKRTGEKVFLECVQDMDHENMFWYRQDPGLGLRLIYFSYDVKMKEKGDIPEGYSVSREKKERFSLILESASTNQTSMYLCASSPPQQETQYFGPGTRLLVL.

The chain is built from TRBV15 and TRBJ1-4, with D perhaps matching TRBD1 (6 bases). The germline gives CDR1 LNHNV, CDR2 YYDKDF (reference sequence). Trimming pared 3 bases from V and 8 bases from J, leaving 13 bases between. The CDR3 spans 14 residues. DNA of the CDR3: TGTGCCACCAGCAGGCCTTTCACAGGGGAAAAACTGTTTTTT. Protein product: CATSRPFTGEKLFF.

The chain has TRBV12-5 and TRBJ2-1; no clear D. CDR1 is LGHNT and CDR2 is FRNRAP in the germline V gene. The CDR3 runs 17 residues. Trimming removed 3 bases from V and 4 bases from J, with 19 bases in between. In nucleotides, the CDR3 is TGTGCTAGTGGTTTATTCTTAAGATTCGGTCGATACAATGAGCAGTTCTTC. It translates to CASGLFLRFGRYNEQFF.